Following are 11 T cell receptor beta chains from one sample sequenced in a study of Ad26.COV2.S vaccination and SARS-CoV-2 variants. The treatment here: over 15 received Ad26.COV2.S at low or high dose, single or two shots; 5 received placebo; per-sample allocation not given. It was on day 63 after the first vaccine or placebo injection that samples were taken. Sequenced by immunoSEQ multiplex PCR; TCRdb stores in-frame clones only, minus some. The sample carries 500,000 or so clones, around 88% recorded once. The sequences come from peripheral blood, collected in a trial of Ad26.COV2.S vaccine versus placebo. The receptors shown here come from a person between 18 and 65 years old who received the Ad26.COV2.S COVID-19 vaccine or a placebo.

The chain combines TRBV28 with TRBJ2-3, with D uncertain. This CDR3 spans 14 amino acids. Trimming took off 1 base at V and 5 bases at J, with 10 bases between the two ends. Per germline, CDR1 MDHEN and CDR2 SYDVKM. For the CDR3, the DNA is TGTGCCAGCAGTTTATCCACAAGGAGAGATACGCAGTATTTT. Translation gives CASSLSTRRDTQYF.

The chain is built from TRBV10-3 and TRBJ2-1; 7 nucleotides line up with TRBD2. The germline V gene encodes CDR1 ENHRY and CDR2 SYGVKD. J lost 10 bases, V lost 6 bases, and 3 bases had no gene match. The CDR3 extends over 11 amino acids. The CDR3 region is CAIRRAGEQFF. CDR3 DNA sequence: TGTGCCATCAGAAGAGCGGGGGAGCAGTTCTTC.

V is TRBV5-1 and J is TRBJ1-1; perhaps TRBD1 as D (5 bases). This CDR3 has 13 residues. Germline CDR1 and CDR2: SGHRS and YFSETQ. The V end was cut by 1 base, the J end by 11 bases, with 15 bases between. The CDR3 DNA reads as TGCGCCAGCAGCTTGAGGGGCGACGGCCCTGCTTTCTTT. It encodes CASSLRGDGPAFF.

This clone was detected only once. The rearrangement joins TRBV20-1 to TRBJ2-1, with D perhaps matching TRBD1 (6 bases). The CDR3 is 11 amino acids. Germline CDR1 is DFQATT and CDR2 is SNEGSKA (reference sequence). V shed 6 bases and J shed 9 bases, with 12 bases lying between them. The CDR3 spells CSAQNRAEQFF. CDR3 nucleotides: TGCAGTGCCCAGAACAGGGCTGAGCAGTTCTTC.

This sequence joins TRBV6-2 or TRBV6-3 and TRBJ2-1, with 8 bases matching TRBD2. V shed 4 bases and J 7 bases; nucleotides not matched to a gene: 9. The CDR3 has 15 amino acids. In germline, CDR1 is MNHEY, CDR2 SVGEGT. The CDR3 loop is CASSFRREVFNEQFF. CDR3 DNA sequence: TGTGCCAGCAGTTTTCGGCGGGAGGTCTTTAATGAGCAGTTCTTC.

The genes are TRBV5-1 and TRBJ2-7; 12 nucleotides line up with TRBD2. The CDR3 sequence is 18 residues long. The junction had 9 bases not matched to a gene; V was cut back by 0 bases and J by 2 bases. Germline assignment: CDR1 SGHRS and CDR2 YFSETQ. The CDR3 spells CASSLGPALAGGTYEQYF. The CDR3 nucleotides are TGCGCCAGCAGCTTGGGACCGGCACTAGCGGGAGGAACCTACGAGCAGTACTTC.

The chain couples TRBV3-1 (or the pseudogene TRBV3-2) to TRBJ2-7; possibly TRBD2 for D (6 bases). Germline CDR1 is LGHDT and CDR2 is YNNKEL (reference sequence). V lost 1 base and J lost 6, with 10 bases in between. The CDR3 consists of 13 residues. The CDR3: CASSQVRGTEQYF. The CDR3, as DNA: TGTGCCAGCAGCCAAGTCCGGGGGACCGAGCAGTACTTC.

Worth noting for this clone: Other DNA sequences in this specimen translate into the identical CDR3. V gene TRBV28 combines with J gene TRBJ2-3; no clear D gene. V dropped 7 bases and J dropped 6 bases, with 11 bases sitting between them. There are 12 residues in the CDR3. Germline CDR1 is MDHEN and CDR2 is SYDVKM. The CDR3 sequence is CASTQTPDTQYF. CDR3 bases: TGTGCCAGCACCCAGACTCCTGATACGCAGTATTTT.

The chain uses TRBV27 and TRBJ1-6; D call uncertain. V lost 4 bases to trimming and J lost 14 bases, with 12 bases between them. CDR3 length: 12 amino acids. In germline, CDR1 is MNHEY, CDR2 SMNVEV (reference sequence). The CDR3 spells CASSSTSWSLHF. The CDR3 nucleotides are TGTGCCAGCAGTTCCACATCATGGTCCCTCCACTTT.

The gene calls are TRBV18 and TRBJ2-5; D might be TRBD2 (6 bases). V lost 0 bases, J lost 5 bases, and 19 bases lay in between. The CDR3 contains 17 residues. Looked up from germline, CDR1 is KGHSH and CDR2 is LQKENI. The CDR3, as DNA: TGTGCCAGCTCACCACCAAGTTTCTCGGAGGGAGAGGAGACCCAGTACTTC. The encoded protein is CASSPPSFSEGEETQYF.

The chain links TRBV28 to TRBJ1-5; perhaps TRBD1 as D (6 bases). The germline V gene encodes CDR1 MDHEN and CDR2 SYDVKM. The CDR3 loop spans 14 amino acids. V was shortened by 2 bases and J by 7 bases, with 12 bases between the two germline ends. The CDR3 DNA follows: TGTGCCAGCAGTTTAGGGGGGCTCGACCAGCCCCAGCATTTT. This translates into CASSLGGLDQPQHF.